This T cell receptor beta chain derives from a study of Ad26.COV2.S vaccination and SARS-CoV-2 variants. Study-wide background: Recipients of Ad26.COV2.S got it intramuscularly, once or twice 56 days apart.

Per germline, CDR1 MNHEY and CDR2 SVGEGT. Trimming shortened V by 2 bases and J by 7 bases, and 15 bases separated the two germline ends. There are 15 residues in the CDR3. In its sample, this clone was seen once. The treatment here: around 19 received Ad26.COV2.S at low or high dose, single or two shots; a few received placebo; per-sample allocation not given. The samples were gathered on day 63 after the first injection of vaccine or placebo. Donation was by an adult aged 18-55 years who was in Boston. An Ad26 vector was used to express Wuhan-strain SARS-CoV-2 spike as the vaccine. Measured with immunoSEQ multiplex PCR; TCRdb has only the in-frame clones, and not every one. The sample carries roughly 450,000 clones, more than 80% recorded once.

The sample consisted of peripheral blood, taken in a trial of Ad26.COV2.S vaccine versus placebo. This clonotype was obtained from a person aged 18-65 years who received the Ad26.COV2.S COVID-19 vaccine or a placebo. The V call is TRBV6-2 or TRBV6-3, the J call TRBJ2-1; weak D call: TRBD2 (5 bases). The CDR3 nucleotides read TGTGCCAGCAGTTACGGGTGGGGAGAAACAAATGAGCAGTTCTTC. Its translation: CASSYGWGETNEQFF.